The 25 T cell receptor beta chains presented below share a single source sample, sequenced in a study of naive and memory T cell subsets. A UMI-containing oligonucleotide was joined by 3' ligation to the TCR cDNA template. The SP2 primer and nested alpha and beta constant region primers amplified ligated cDNA in four rounds. MiXCR, applied by TCRdb to the 5' RACE reads, yields one record per CDR3 protein. The data contain roughly 60,000 distinct CDR3 sequences, roughly 7% of them seen just once; the ten biggest clones take up about 9.8%. The source is a male donor in good health.

This clonotype has a count of ten or more. This rearrangement joins TRBV29-1 to TRBJ1-2, with D uncertain. The ends were cut back, 5 bases at V and 8 bases at J, with 18 bases in the middle. CDR1 is SQVTM, CDR2 ANQGSEA, per germline. The CDR3 is 13 amino acids. CDR3 residues: CSVPPDQTEGYTF. The CDR3 bases are TGCAGCGTTCCCCCAGATCAAACAGAAGGCTACACCTTC.

The rearrangement uses TRBV19 and TRBJ2-3; 13 positions match TRBD2. Looked up from germline, CDR1 is LNHDA and CDR2 is SQIVND (reference sequence). The J segment lost 2 bases and the V segment lost 7 bases, leaving 6 bases of the junction unmatched. This CDR3 comprises 16 residues. The CDR3 loop is CASTRLAGGFTDTQYF. The CDR3 coding sequence is TGTGCCAGTACCCGACTAGCGGGGGGTTTCACAGATACGCAGTATTTT.

This clonotype was detected a few times. This chain uses TRBV6-5 with TRBJ2-6; possible D gene TRBD1, 5 bases. V gave up 4 bases and J gave up 0 bases, with 13 bases separating them. Germline assignment: CDR1 MNHEY and CDR2 SVGAGI. This CDR3 spans 17 amino acids. CDR3 sequence (DNA): TGTGCCAGCAGTTTCCTCCCTACAGGCTCTGGGGCCAACGTCCTGACTTTC. The encoded protein is CASSFLPTGSGANVLTF.

The rearrangement links TRBV5-1 to TRBJ1-4; D might be TRBD1 (6 bases). The germline gives CDR1 SGHRS, CDR2 YFSETQ. The CDR3 has 16 residues. Trimming removed 1 base at V and 1 base at J, with 11 bases between. DNA of the CDR3: TGCGCCAGCAGCTTGCAGGGGAGGGGAACTAATGAAAAACTGTTTTTT. It is translated as CASSLQGRGTNEKLFF.

To note about this clonotype: At one end, the junction sequence differs from germline, possibly due to a read error. V is TRBV20-1 and J is TRBJ2-5; D unclear. CDR1 is DFQATT and CDR2 is SNEGSKA in the germline V gene (reference sequence). This CDR3 region has 10 residues. The chain's CDR3 is CSAGLVPRNF. In DNA form, the CDR3 reads TGCAGTGCGGGTTTGGTGCCCCGTAATTTC.

This clonotype was seen more than once but under ten times. The chain has TRBV3-1 and TRBJ2-7; D uncertain. CDR3 size: 14 residues. The germline V gene has CDR1 LGHDT and CDR2 YNNKEL (reference sequence). Trimming stripped 6 bases from V and 3 bases from J, with 15 bases between. The CDR3 coding sequence is TGTGCCAGCAGTCCCCCAGATACAGTCTACGAGCAGTACTTC. Translated: CASSPPDTVYEQYF.

The genes are TRBV6-6 and TRBJ1-6, with D maybe TRBD1 (5 bases). Between the trimmed V and J ends, which lost 2 bases and 7 bases, there was a span of 9 bases. Germline CDR1 MNHNY, CDR2 SVGAGI (reference sequence). CDR3 size: 14 residues. CDR3 region: CASSYRGENSPLHF. Here the CDR3 DNA reads TGTGCCAGCAGTTACAGGGGTGAGAATTCACCCCTCCACTTT.

At least ten counts were recorded for this clonotype. The V and J genes are TRBV20-1 and TRBJ2-3, with D perhaps TRBD2 (5 bases). The V and J ends lost 1 base and 3 bases respectively, with 14 bases between them. The CDR3 runs 15 residues. CDR1 is DFQATT, CDR2 SNEGSKA, per germline (reference sequence). CDR3 in amino acids: CSARGTQWRTDTQYF. For the CDR3, the DNA is TGCAGTGCTAGAGGGACTCAATGGAGAACAGATACGCAGTATTTT.

This clonotype has a handful of counts. V is TRBV5-4 and J is TRBJ2-5; possible D gene TRBD2, 5 bases. Germline V gives CDR1 SGHNT, CDR2 YYREEE (reference sequence). V was cut by 1 base and J by 4 bases, with 11 bases left in between. The CDR3 runs to 14 residues. CDR3 protein: CASSLFERRETQYF. CDR3 coding DNA: TGTGCCAGCAGCTTGTTTGAGCGGCGAGAGACCCAGTACTTC.

The chain joins TRBV14 to TRBJ2-5; 8 bases agree with TRBD2. The trim removed 0 bases at V and 4 bases at J, leaving 4 bases unmatched. The germline CDR1 and CDR2 sequences are SGHDN and FVKESK. There are 15 residues in the CDR3. CDR3 loop: CASSQDQGTRETQYF. CDR3 sequence (DNA): TGTGCCAGCAGCCAAGATCAGGGGACTAGAGAGACCCAGTACTTC.

This clonotype has a count of ten or more. The V call is TRBV6-5, the J call TRBJ2-7; 7 bases align to TRBD1. V lost 9 bases and J lost 4; bases outside the gene matches: 12. The germline gives CDR1 MNHEY, CDR2 SVGAGI. This CDR3 is 14 amino acids long. The CDR3: CARCRDSLIYEQYF. The CDR3 DNA reads as TGTGCCAGGTGCCGGGACAGTCTTATTTACGAGCAGTACTTC.

The J gene is TRBJ1-4, the V gene TRBV7-9; D remains unclear. Trimming removed 4 bases from V and 3 bases from J, with 15 bases in between. The CDR3 is 16 amino acids. The germline V gene has CDR1 SEHNR and CDR2 FQNEAQ (reference sequence). The CDR3 DNA sequence: TGTGCCAGCAGCTCGGCGCCGAACGAGGCTAATGAAAAACTGTTTTTT. The encoded protein is CASSSAPNEANEKLFF.

In its sample, this clonotype was seen a few times. V and J are TRBV5-1 and TRBJ2-3; 14 bases are a match to TRBD2. The CDR3 contains 20 residues. Trimming cost V 2 bases and J 0 bases; bases outside gene matches: 11. Germline CDR1 SGHRS, CDR2 YFSETQ. The DNA for the CDR3 is TGCGCCAGCAGCTTAGGGACTAGCGGGGGCCTTTCTTCTAGCACAGATACGCAGTATTTT. Translating it yields CASSLGTSGGLSSSTDTQYF.

This clonotype was counted ten times or more. The rearrangement joins TRBV10-3 to TRBJ2-1, with 9 bases fitting TRBD2. This CDR3 has 14 amino acids. The V and J ends lost 7 bases and 9 bases, in that order; junction bases with no gene match: 10. CDR1 is ENHRY and CDR2 is SYGVKD in the germline V gene. CDR3 DNA: TGTGCCATCAAGATAGCGGGAGAGTTTGGTGAGCAGTTCTTC. Its protein is CAIKIAGEFGEQFF.

This clonotype came up a few times. This chain uses TRBV30 with TRBJ1-2; D is uncertain. The germline gives CDR1 GTSNPN, CDR2 SVGIG (reference sequence). The CDR3 extends over 15 amino acids. The V end was cut by 2 bases, the J end by 1 base, with 14 bases between. CDR3 sequence: CAWSLMTGFNYGYTF. In nucleotides, the CDR3 is TGTGCCTGGAGTTTAATGACTGGATTTAACTATGGCTACACCTTC.

Remarks on this clonotype: The junction departs from the called germline gene at one end, perhaps through a read error. The chain combines TRBV27 with TRBJ2-1, with a tentative D call TRBD1 (5 bases). The CDR3 is 15 amino acids. Germline assignment: CDR1 MNHEY and CDR2 SMNVEV (reference sequence). In DNA, the CDR3 is TGTGCCAGCACTTTATTCCCAACAGGTACCGGTGAGCAGTTCTTC. Its protein is CASTLFPTGTGEQFF.

This clonotype was counted between two and nine times. The chain couples TRBV11-3 to TRBJ2-3; tentative D call: TRBD2 (5 bases). V gave up 6 bases and J gave up 4 bases, with 23 bases separating them. In germline, CDR1 is SGHNT, CDR2 YENEEA. The CDR3 is made up of 17 amino acids. Here the CDR3 DNA reads TGTGCCAGCAGTAACGGGCTAGCATGGGGTGAAGCAGATACGCAGTATTTT. Translation gives CASSNGLAWGEADTQYF. Full variable domain (remainder filled in from reference TRBV11-3 and TRBJ2-3): EAGVVQSPRYKIIEKKQPVAFWCNPISGHNTLYWYLQNLGQGPELLIRYENEEAVDDSQLPKDRFSAERLKGVDSTLKIQPAELGDSAVYLCASSNGLAWGEADTQYFGPGTRLTVL.

The rearrangement joins TRBV5-1 to TRBJ2-7; D is ambiguous. The germline V and J ends were trimmed by 4 bases and 3 bases, with 17 bases remaining between them. Germline CDR1 reads SGHRS; CDR2 reads YFSETQ. The CDR3 loop spans 15 amino acids. The CDR3 DNA sequence: TGCGCCAGCAGCCCGGCAGAAACCTTTAGCTACGAGCAGTACTTC. Translation gives CASSPAETFSYEQYF.

The sample holds many counts of this clonotype. The CDR3 bases are TGTGCCACCACATCTCTGGGGAATGAGCAGTTCTTC. Its translation: CATTSLGNEQFF. The genes are TRBV28 and TRBJ2-1; D gene uncertain. This CDR3 region has 12 residues. Per the germline V gene, CDR1 is MDHEN and CDR2 is SYDVKM. Trimming cost V 10 bases and J 7 bases, with 14 bases left between them.

CDR3 sequence: CASSLLPGGEQQETQYF. DNA of the CDR3: TGTGCCAGCAGTTTACTCCCGGGGGGGGAGCAGCAAGAGACCCAGTACTTC. The rearrangement links TRBV12-3 or TRBV12-4 to TRBJ2-5; 8 bases align to TRBD2. The CDR3 loop spans 17 amino acids. V gave up 2 bases and J gave up 2 bases; unmatched junction bases: 10.

This clonotype showed up many times. CDR3 nucleotide sequence: TGCGCCAGCAGCTTAAGGGGGGATCCGTTGGACGAGCAGTACTTC. Encoded protein: CASSLRGDPLDEQYF. The chain has TRBV5-1 and TRBJ2-7; possibly TRBD1 or TRBD2 for D (6 bases each). Germline values: CDR1 SGHRS, CDR2 YFSETQ. The CDR3 has 15 residues. V was pared by 2 bases and J by 5 bases, with 17 bases between.

This clonotype was counted only a few times. This CDR3 is CATLGQGFPGELFF. As DNA, the CDR3 is TGTGCCACCCTGGGGCAGGGGTTCCCCGGGGAGCTGTTTTTT. The V gene is TRBV19, the J gene TRBJ2-2, with D maybe TRBD1 (6 bases). CDR1 LNHDA and CDR2 SQIVND come from the germline V gene (reference sequence). Trimming removed 10 bases from V and 6 bases from J, with 18 bases in between. The CDR3 runs to 14 residues.

There are many counts of this clonotype. The chain is built from TRBV20-1 and TRBJ2-3; the match to TRBD2 covers 11 bases. The J segment lost 10 bases and the V segment lost 0 bases, leaving 0 bases of the junction unmatched. This CDR3 contains 12 residues. Per the germline V gene, CDR1 is DFQATT and CDR2 is SNEGSKA (reference sequence). The CDR3 spells CSARETSGAQYF. The DNA for the CDR3 is TGCAGTGCTAGAGAGACTAGCGGGGCGCAGTATTTT.

In its sample, this clonotype was seen a few times. The V call is TRBV6-2 or TRBV6-3, the J call TRBJ1-5; D may be TRBD1 (5 bases). Germline V lookup: CDR1 MNHEY, CDR2 SVGEGT. The CDR3 is 11 residues long. V lost 8 bases to trimming and J lost 9 bases, with 11 bases between them. CDR3 bases: TGTGCCAGCGGGCCCGGGGCGCCCCAGCATTTT. Translating gives CASGPGAPQHF.

The chain recombines TRBV20-1 with TRBJ1-4; D not resolved. The germline V gene has CDR1 DFQATT and CDR2 SNEGSKA (reference sequence). The V and J ends lost 0 bases and 0 bases respectively, with 11 bases between them. The CDR3 loop spans 16 amino acids. The CDR3 bases are TGCAGTGCTAGAGATCGGAGCAGCGCAACTAATGAAAAACTGTTTTTT. This sequence encodes CSARDRSSATNEKLFF.